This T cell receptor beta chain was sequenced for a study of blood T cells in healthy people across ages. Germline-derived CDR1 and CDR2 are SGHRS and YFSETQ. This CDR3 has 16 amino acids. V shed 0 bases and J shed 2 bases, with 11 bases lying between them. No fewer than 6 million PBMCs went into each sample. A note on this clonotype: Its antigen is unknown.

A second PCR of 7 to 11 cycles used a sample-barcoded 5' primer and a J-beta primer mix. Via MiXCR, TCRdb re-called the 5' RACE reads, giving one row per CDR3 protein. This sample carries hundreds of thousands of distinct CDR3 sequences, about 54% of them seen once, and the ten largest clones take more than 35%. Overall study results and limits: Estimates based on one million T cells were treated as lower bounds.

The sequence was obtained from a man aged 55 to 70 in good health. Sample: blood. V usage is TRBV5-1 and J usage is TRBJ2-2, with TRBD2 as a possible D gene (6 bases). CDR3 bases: TGCGCCAGCAGCTTGGGTCGGGACTCAAACACCGGGGAGCTGTTTTTT. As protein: CASSLGRDSNTGELFF.